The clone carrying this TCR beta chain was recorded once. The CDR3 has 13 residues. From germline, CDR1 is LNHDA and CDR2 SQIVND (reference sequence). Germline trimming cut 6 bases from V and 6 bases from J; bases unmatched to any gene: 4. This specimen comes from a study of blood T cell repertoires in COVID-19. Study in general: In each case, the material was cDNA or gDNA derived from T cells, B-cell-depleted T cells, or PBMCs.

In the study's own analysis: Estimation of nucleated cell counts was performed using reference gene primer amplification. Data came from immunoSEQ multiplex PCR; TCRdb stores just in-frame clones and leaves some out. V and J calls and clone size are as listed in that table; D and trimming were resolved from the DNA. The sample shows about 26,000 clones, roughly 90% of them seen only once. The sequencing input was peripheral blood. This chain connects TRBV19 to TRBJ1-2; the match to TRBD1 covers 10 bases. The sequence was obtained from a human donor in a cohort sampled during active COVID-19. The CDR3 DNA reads TGTGCCAGTAGATTGACAGGGGGCGATGGCTACACCTTC. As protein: CASRLTGGDGYTF.